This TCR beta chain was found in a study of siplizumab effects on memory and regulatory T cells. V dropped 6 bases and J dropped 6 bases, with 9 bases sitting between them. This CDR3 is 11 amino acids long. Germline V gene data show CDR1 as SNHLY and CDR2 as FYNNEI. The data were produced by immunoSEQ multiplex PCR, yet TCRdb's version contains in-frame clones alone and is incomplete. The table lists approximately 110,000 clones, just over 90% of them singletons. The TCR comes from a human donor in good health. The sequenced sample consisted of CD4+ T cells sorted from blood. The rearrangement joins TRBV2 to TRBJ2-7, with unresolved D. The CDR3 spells CASRAWLEQYF. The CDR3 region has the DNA TGTGCCAGCAGAGCTTGGCTCGAGCAGTACTTC.